The clone carrying this T cell receptor beta chain showed up just once. Its antigen remains unidentified. This entry comes from a study of shared clonotypes between healthy human individuals. Study observations and caveats: Sharing across four donors was highest in naive CD4 (approximately 5%) and lowest in memory CD8 (0.4%). Memory subsets generally showed lower estimated richness than naive subsets. Compared with clonotypes that all four donors shared, non-shared clonotypes had lower generation probabilities.

Repertoires were generated with immunoSEQ multiplex PCR, while TCRdb's copy carries only in-frame clones and drops some. The sample shows 1.5 million to 2.5 million clones, approximately 95% of them seen only once. Naive CD8 cells comprised CD45RO-negative, CCR7-positively selected cells, excluding terminally differentiated effector memory CD45RA+ cells. Each sample came from a Caucasian adult donor living in Nashville, Tennessee. The V segment lost 7 bases and the J segment 9 bases; nucleotides outside the gene matches: 9. CDR1 and CDR2 from the germline V gene are MNHEY and SMNVEV (reference sequence). CDR3 length: 14 residues.

The sequence was collected from a man between 18 and 35 years old in good health. The sample taken for sequencing was naive CD8+ T cells sorted from blood. The chain joins TRBV27 to TRBJ2-1, with 10 bases fitting TRBD1. CDR3 region: CASTETGGATEQFF. The CDR3 DNA reads as TGTGCCAGCACCGAGACAGGGGGCGCGACTGAGCAGTTCTTC.